Included here is one T cell receptor beta chain sequence, with context. This entry belongs to a study of blood T cell repertoires in COVID-19. At the level of the study: Spain, Italy and the United States supplied samples that represented acute and convalescent COVID-19. The cDNA or gDNA used as material had been derived from T cells, B-cell-depleted T cells, or PBMCs.

As handled by the study authors: Reference gene primer amplification in the assay estimated nucleated cell counts. Clones were sequenced by immunoSEQ multiplex PCR, and TCRdb holds only the in-frame ones, with some missing. Clonal size and the V and J genes are those of that table, whereas D and trimming came from the DNA. The sample has around 140,000 clones, 80% seen once. Between the trimmed V and J ends, which lost 2 bases and 7 bases, there was a span of 21 bases. This CDR3 is 16 amino acids long. CDR1 and CDR2 (germline): WSHSY, SAAADI. Sequenced sample: peripheral blood. This TCR derives from a man in his 70s who had recovered from COVID-19. The chain recombines TRBV10-2 with TRBJ2-7; possible D gene TRBD2, 5 bases. The CDR3 nucleotides are TGCGCCAGCAGTGAGACGTCGGTAGTGGTGCCGGGAGAGCAGTACTTC. Encoded protein: CASSETSVVVPGEQYF.